The T cell receptor beta chain under discussion was sequenced for a study of CD8+CD57+ T cells in acquired aplastic anemia. Study-level information: Mean DNA quantity obtained from sorted CD4+ and CD8+ cells was 3 to 3.5 ug. Study-level points and caveats: No significant patient-versus-control difference appeared in CD8+ Simpson's diversity. Common to patients and controls were roughly 30 CD8+ CDR3 sequences.

Genomic DNA provided the template from which TCR beta VDJ and CDR3 profiles were obtained. TCRdb re-called the reads with MiXCR, one entry per CDR3 protein. The sample lists about 150,000 distinct CDR3 sequences, 41% occurring once. This clonotype was detected once. What it binds is unknown. This CDR3 contains 11 residues. Germline V CDR1 and CDR2: LNHDA, SQIVND (reference sequence). Trimming removed 6 bases from V and 11 bases from J, with 14 bases in between. Sequenced input: sorted CD4+, CD8+, or CD8+CD57+ T cells (not recorded which) from PBMCs. The chain uses TRBV19 and TRBJ2-7, with D uncertain. This clonotype was obtained from a human donor in good health, serving as a control. The CDR3, as DNA: TGTGCCAGTAGACTCTCAATATGGGAGTACGTC. Translating gives CASRLSIWEYV.